A selection of T cell receptor beta chains follows, all from one sample in a study of T-cell reconstitution after alpha-beta-depleted transplantation in children. TCRdb re-called the PCR reads through MiXCR, storing one row per CDR3 protein. Of about 610,000 distinct CDR3 sequences in the sample, about 10% were seen once. Here the sequenced sample was PBMCs from the stem cell graft donor, taken from the stem cell graft. The receptors shown here come from a human donor who donated a stem cell graft to a child with acute myeloid leukemia. Each CDR3 is given with its conserved first and last residue. The D gene is left open where the match is weak. Some rows have no size entry. The others give once, few or many, or a class for an expanded clone.

j_gene,v_gene,d_gene,abundance,CDR3nt,CDR3aa
TRBJ1-2,TRBV12-3/TRBV12-4,NA,NA,TGTGCCAGCAGTTTCCAGGTTAACTATGGCTACACCTTC,CASSFQVNYGYTF
TRBJ1-2,TRBV20-1,NA,NA,TGCAGTGCTAGAGTGGGAGGTTGGGGCTACACCTTC,CSARVGGWGYTF
TRBJ2-1,TRBV20-1,TRBD2,many,TGCAGTGCTAGAGCCCCTAGCGGGGACATACAAGAGCAGTTCTTC,CSARAPSGDIQEQFF
TRBJ2-1,TRBV7-9,TRBD2,few,TGTGCCAGCAGCTTAGAGCAAACTAGCGGGAGTTACAATGAGCAGTTCTTC,CASSLEQTSGSYNEQFF
TRBJ1-2,TRBV5-1,TRBD1,NA,TGCGCCAGCAGCGTTAGGGGACAGGCTATTAGCCAGCACTATGGCTACACCTTC,CASSVRGQAISQHYGYTF
TRBJ2-1,TRBV29-1,TRBD2,many,TGCAGCGTTGGCCTAGCGGACTACAATGAGCAGTTCTTC,CSVGLADYNEQFF
TRBJ2-5,TRBV12-3/TRBV12-4,TRBD2,few,TGTGCCAGCAGTTTGGGGTCTAGCGGTACCAAAAAGACCCAGTACTTC,CASSLGSSGTKKTQYF
TRBJ1-2,TRBV21-1,NA,many,TGTGCCAGCCGGCCCATCGCCCGAGATAATAACTATGGCTACACCTTC,CASRPIARDNNYGYTF
TRBJ1-2,TRBV20-1,NA,few,TGCAGTCCGGGGGAGGGGAGCGACTTTGGCTACACCTTC,CSPGEGSDFGYTF
TRBJ2-1,TRBV5-1,NA,many,TGCGCCAGCAGAGCCGATCTCGGCTCCTACAATGAGCAGTTCTTC,CASRADLGSYNEQFF
TRBJ2-3,TRBV27,NA,NA,TGTGCCAGCAGCTCTATGTTAACAGATACGCAGTATTTT,CASSSMLTDTQYF
TRBJ1-2,TRBV29-1,NA,few,TGCAGCGGTGAGGGTGCGGGGGATGGTGGCTACACCTTC,CSGEGAGDGGYTF
TRBJ2-1,TRBV29-1,TRBD2,many,TGCAGCGTTGAAGAGATTGTCGGGGGAGGGCCTAATGAGCAGTTCTTC,CSVEEIVGGGPNEQFF
TRBJ2-1,TRBV29-1,NA,many,TGCAGCGTTGTTAGCGGCTACAATGAGCAGTTCTTC,CSVVSGYNEQFF
TRBJ2-1,TRBV29-1,TRBD2,many,TGCAGCGTTGAAGGCGGGCGGGGGAGCAATGAGCAGTTCTTC,CSVEGGRGSNEQFF
TRBJ2-7,TRBV25-1,NA,NA,TGTGCCAGCCGCAAGGCAGGGCCAACCTACGAGCAGTACTTC,CASRKAGPTYEQYF
TRBJ2-3,TRBV24-1,TRBD2,many,TGTGCCACCAGTGAGGCTAGCGGGAGTCAAGCAGATACGCAGTATTTT,CATSEASGSQADTQYF
TRBJ2-3,TRBV29-1,NA,few,TGCAGCGTTGAAGCCCCGGGTACAGATACGCAGTATTTT,CSVEAPGTDTQYF
TRBJ2-1,TRBV20-1,TRBD2,many,TGCAGGCCTGGACTAGCGGGTTTTGGTGAGCAGTTCTTC,CRPGLAGFGEQFF
TRBJ2-5,TRBV29-1,NA,many,TGCAGCGTTGAGGGGACCGAAGAGACCCAGTACTTC,CSVEGTEETQYF
TRBJ2-4,TRBV5-1,NA,NA,TGCGCCAGCAGCTTGGGGGTGCAAGGGGCCAAAAACATTCAGTACTTC,CASSLGVQGAKNIQYF
TRBJ2-1,TRBV7-2,NA,NA,TGTGCCAGCAGCTTTTATAGCGAAAATGAGCAGTTCTTC,CASSFYSENEQFF
TRBJ2-7,TRBV12-3/TRBV12-4,TRBD2,few,TGTGCCAGCAGTCCGGGACTAGCGGGAACGGACGAGCAGTACTTC,CASSPGLAGTDEQYF
TRBJ2-7,TRBV7-2,NA,NA,TGTGCCAGCAGCTTAGCTAGCGAATCCTACGAGCAGTACTTC,CASSLASESYEQYF
TRBJ2-7,TRBV4-3,NA,NA,TGCGCCAGCAGCCAGTCCACGACGGCCTACGAGCAGTACTTC,CASSQSTTAYEQYF
TRBJ2-7,TRBV20-1,TRBD2,NA,TGCAGTGGGAGGACTAGCGGGAGAGTTGGCTCCTACGAGCAGTACTTC,CSGRTSGRVGSYEQYF
TRBJ2-7,TRBV12-3/TRBV12-4,TRBD2,few,TGTGCCAGCAGTTTAGGAGAGTCTAGCGGGGGGACCTACGAGCAGTACTTC,CASSLGESSGGTYEQYF
TRBJ2-6,TRBV6-1,NA,few,TGTGCCAGCAGTGTATTAGGAGGGGCTGGGGCCAACGTCCTGACTTTC,CASSVLGGAGANVLTF
TRBJ2-7,TRBV20-1,NA,NA,TGCAGTGCTAGAGATTCGCGGAGGGGGCCCTACGAGCAGTACTTC,CSARDSRRGPYEQYF
TRBJ2-7,TRBV4-3,NA,few,TGCGCCAGCAGCCAAGCCCCCGGGAGCCCCTACGAGCAGTACTTC,CASSQAPGSPYEQYF
TRBJ1-5,TRBV20-1,TRBD1,NA,TGCAGTGCGGTTCGACAGGGGACTCAGCCCCAGCATTTT,CSAVRQGTQPQHF
TRBJ2-2,TRBV20-1,NA,few,TGCAGTGCTAGGTTTGGCTCCGGCACAGGGGAGCTGTTTTTT,CSARFGSGTGELFF
TRBJ2-5,TRBV29-1,NA,NA,TGCAGCGTTAGAAGTCCAGAGACCCAGTACTTC,CSVRSPETQYF
TRBJ2-7,TRBV9,TRBD1,few,TGTGCCAGCAGCCCGAGGGACAGAAACTACGAGCAGTACTTC,CASSPRDRNYEQYF
TRBJ1-1,TRBV20-1,NA,few,TGCAGTGCTAGACCCACCGGGGGAACTGAAGCTTTCTTT,CSARPTGGTEAFF
TRBJ2-1,TRBV24-1,TRBD2,NA,TGTGCCACCAGTGGCCCACTAGCGGGAGGACCCAATGAGCAGTTCTTC,CATSGPLAGGPNEQFF
TRBJ2-7,TRBV5-1,TRBD1,few,TGCGCCAGCAGCCAGACAGGGGGCGGCTACGAGCAGTACTTC,CASSQTGGGYEQYF
TRBJ2-3,TRBV7-8,TRBD2,many,TGTGCCAGCAGCTTAGGGACTAGCGGGAGTCCCACAGATACGCAGTATTTT,CASSLGTSGSPTDTQYF
TRBJ1-4,TRBV20-1,TRBD1,few,TGCAGTGCTCTACGCCCAGGGGGAAAACTGTTTTTT,CSALRPGGKLFF
TRBJ2-1,TRBV18,NA,NA,TGTGCCAGCTCGTGCCGGACGGGGGCTGATGAGCAGTTCTTC,CASSCRTGADEQFF
TRBJ1-5,TRBV4-3,TRBD1,many,TGCGCCAGCAGCCAATACAGGGGCGGCAATCAGCCCCAGCATTTT,CASSQYRGGNQPQHF
TRBJ2-5,TRBV5-1,NA,few,TGCGCCAGCAGGACAACCTCGAGGGAGACCCAGTACTTC,CASRTTSRETQYF
TRBJ2-6,TRBV25-1,NA,few,TGTGCCAGTCAGGCAGGGTGGAACTCTGGGGCCAACGTCCTGACTTTC,CASQAGWNSGANVLTF
TRBJ2-3,TRBV5-1,NA,NA,TGCGCCAGCAGCTTGGACATGAAACAGGGAGGAACAGATACGCAGTATTTT,CASSLDMKQGGTDTQYF
TRBJ2-7,TRBV6-1,NA,few,TGTGCCAGCCAACTCGACTGGGGCGGAAGCGAGCAGTACTTC,CASQLDWGGSEQYF
TRBJ1-1,TRBV12-3/TRBV12-4,TRBD1,NA,TGTGCCAGCAGTCCACCGGGACAGGGTTGGACTGAAGCTTTCTTT,CASSPPGQGWTEAFF
TRBJ2-1,TRBV20-1,NA,many,TGCAGTGCCAGAAGTTGGGGGCAAAGCTCCTACAATGAGCAGTTCTTC,CSARSWGQSSYNEQFF
TRBJ1-6,TRBV7-2,TRBD1,NA,TGTGCCAGCAGCTTCCGGGACAGCTATAATTCACCCCTCCACTTT,CASSFRDSYNSPLHF
TRBJ2-7,TRBV10-3,NA,many,TGTGCCATCAGGGAGACCTACGGCGAGCAGTACTTC,CAIRETYGEQYF
TRBJ1-2,TRBV20-1,TRBD1,NA,TGCAGTGCCACCCGGGACAGGGACCTTAACTATGGCTACACCTTC,CSATRDRDLNYGYTF
TRBJ2-4,TRBV28,NA,NA,TGTGCCAGCAGTTTCCCAAGCCCGGCCAAAAACATTCAGTACTTC,CASSFPSPAKNIQYF
TRBJ2-3,TRBV6-1,NA,few,TGTGCCAGCAGCGGGACGGATACAGATACGCAGTATTTT,CASSGTDTDTQYF
TRBJ1-6,TRBV12-3/TRBV12-4,NA,many,TGTGCCAGCAGTTTGGAGAGGACGAATTCACCCCTCCACTTT,CASSLERTNSPLHF
TRBJ2-1,TRBV6-5,TRBD1,many,TGTGCCAGCAGTTACTCGACAGGGAATGAGCAGTTCTTC,CASSYSTGNEQFF
TRBJ2-7,TRBV9,NA,NA,TGTGCCAGCAGCGCAGGCGGGAAGCAGTACTTC,CASSAGGKQYF
TRBJ2-4,TRBV5-5,NA,few,TGTGCCAGCAGCTACCAACCGACCCTTGGGGACATTCAGTACTTC,CASSYQPTLGDIQYF
TRBJ1-6,TRBV12-3/TRBV12-4,NA,few,TGTGCCAGCAGTTTAAGACGGTCAAATTCACCCCTCCACTTT,CASSLRRSNSPLHF
TRBJ2-1,TRBV6-2/TRBV6-3,NA,few,TGTGCCATCAGCTCGGTGGGGGGGCTCAATGAGCAGTTCTTC,CAISSVGGLNEQFF
TRBJ2-2,TRBV5-1,TRBD1,few,TGCGCCAGCAGCTTGCTTTCTGGACAGGGACTTCACACCGGGGAGCTGTTTTTT,CASSLLSGQGLHTGELFF
TRBJ1-1,TRBV4-1,NA,NA,TGCGCCAGCAGCCAAGCTAGCGACCGGGACATCATAGGCGCTATGAACACTGAAGCTTTCTTT,CASSQASDRDIIGAMNTEAFF